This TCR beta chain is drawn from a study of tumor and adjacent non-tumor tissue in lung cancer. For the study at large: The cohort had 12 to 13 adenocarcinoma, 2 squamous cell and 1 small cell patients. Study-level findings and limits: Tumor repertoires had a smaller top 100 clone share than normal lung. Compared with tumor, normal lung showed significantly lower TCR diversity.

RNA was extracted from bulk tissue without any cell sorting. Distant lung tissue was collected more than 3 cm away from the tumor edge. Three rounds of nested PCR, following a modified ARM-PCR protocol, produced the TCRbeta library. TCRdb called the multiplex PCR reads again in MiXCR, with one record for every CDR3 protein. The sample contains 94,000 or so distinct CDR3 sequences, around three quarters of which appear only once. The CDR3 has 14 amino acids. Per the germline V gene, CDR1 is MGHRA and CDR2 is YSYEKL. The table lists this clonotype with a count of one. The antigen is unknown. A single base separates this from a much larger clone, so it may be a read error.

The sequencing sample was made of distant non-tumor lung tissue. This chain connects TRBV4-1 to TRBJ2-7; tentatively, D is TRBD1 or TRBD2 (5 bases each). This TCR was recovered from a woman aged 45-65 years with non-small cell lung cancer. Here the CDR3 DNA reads TGCGGGGGGAGAGGGAAGGCAACTTCCTACGAGCAGTACTTC. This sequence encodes CGGRGKATSYEQYF.